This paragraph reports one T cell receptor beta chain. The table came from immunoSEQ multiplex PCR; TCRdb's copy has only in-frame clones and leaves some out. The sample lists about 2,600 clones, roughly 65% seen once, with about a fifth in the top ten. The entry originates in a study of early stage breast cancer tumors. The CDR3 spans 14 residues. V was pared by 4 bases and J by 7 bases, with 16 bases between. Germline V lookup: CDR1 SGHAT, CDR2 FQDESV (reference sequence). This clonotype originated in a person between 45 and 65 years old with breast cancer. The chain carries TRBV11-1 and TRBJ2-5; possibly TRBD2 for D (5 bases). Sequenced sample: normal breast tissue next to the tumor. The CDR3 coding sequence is TGTGCCAGCAGCTCAACTAGTATTTTACGGACCCAGTACTTC. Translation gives CASSSTSILRTQYF.